The 18 T cell receptor beta chains in this list originate from one sample, sequenced in a study of neurological immune-mediated disorders. Each CDR3 protein is one row after TCRdb ran MiXCR on the 5' RACE reads. The data show under 85,000 distinct CDR3 sequences, with around 14% seen just once and approximately 7.5% held by the top ten. Sequenced sample: PBMCs. These receptors came from a woman aged 45 to 65 in good health.

This clonotype was seen many times. The rearrangement links TRBV15 to TRBJ2-7; 7 nucleotides match TRBD1. CDR3 length: 16 amino acids. CDR1 is LNHNV, CDR2 YYDKDF, per germline (reference sequence). V was pared by 5 bases and J by 2 bases, with 12 bases of the junction left unmatched. In DNA form, the CDR3 reads TGTGCCACCAGCCTTCCAGGGACAGCAAACACCTACGAGCAGTACTTC. It codes for CATSLPGTANTYEQYF. Using reference TRBV15 and TRBJ2-7 for the parts outside the CDR3, the full variable domain is DAMVIQNPRYQVTQFGKPVTLSCSQTLNHNVMYWYQQKSSQAPKLLFHYYDKDFNNEADTPDNFQSRRPNTSFCFLDIRSPGLGDTAMYLCATSLPGTANTYEQYFGPGTRLTVT.

This clonotype showed up many times. The chain links TRBV15 to TRBJ2-2; D may correspond to TRBD1 or TRBD2 (5 bases each). This CDR3 is 15 amino acids long. The V and J ends lost 3 bases and 6 bases respectively, with 14 bases between them. Germline lookup yields CDR1 LNHNV and CDR2 YYDKDF (reference sequence). The CDR3: CATSRGVGFPGELFF. The CDR3 DNA sequence: TGTGCCACCAGCAGGGGGGTGGGTTTCCCCGGGGAGCTGTTTTTT.

This clonotype has ten or more counts. The chain carries TRBV11-2 and TRBJ1-6, with D tentatively TRBD1 (5 bases). The CDR3 runs 15 residues. With 4 bases removed from V and 7 bases from J, the gap between germline ends came to 14 bases. CDR1 and CDR2 from the germline V gene are SGHAT and FQNNGV. In DNA, the CDR3 is TGTGCCAGCAGCTCCTGGGACGGAATGAATTCACCCCTCCACTTT. The encoded protein is CASSSWDGMNSPLHF.

The sample holds many counts of this clonotype. V is TRBV20-1 and J is TRBJ2-2; tentative D call: TRBD2 (6 bases). Per the germline V gene, CDR1 is DFQATT and CDR2 is SNEGSKA (reference sequence). The CDR3 length is 15 residues. V was cut by 6 bases and J by 0 bases, with 14 bases left in between. The CDR3 loop reads CSAHSRGANTGELFF. Written as DNA, the CDR3 is TGCAGTGCCCACTCTCGCGGGGCGAACACCGGGGAGCTGTTTTTT.

This clonotype has more than one count but fewer than ten. The chain carries TRBV5-6 and TRBJ2-1; D tentatively fits TRBD1 or TRBD2 (5 bases each). V was pared by 7 bases and J by 8 bases, with 13 bases between. The CDR3 length is 12 residues. Germline CDR1 reads SGHDT; CDR2 reads YYEEEE. In nucleotides, the CDR3 is TGTGCCAGCGACTTCCGGGGCGATGAGCAGTTCTTC. Its protein is CASDFRGDEQFF.

This clonotype was counted at least ten times. V is TRBV12-3 or TRBV12-4 and J is TRBJ2-7; D is unclear. The CDR3 has 14 residues. V was shortened by 3 bases and J by 1 base, with 10 bases between the two germline ends. In DNA form, the CDR3 reads TGTGCCAGCAGTTTTTTCAGTAAGTCCTACGAGCAGTACTTC. Protein product: CASSFFSKSYEQYF.

This clonotype was seen once. This chain joins TRBV6-1 and TRBJ2-1; D may be TRBD2 (5 bases). V lost 1 base and J 5 bases, leaving 6 bases between the germline ends. This CDR3 spans 13 amino acids. CDR1 and CDR2 from the germline V gene are MNHNS and SASEGT. In nucleotides, the CDR3 is TGTGCCAGCAGTGAAGGAGGGCACAATGAGCAGTTCTTC. It codes for CASSEGGHNEQFF.

The V call is TRBV20-1, the J call TRBJ1-5, with 8 bases lining up with TRBD1. CDR3 size: 16 residues. V trimming: 0 bases; J trimming: 3 bases; junction bases outside the gene matches: 7. In germline, CDR1 is DFQATT, CDR2 SNEGSKA (reference sequence). CDR3 in DNA: TGCAGTGCTAGAGATCTGGCAGGGGGCGTCAATCAGCCCCAGCATTTT. Translated, it gives CSARDLAGGVNQPQHF.

This clonotype has a handful of counts. The chain uses TRBV7-9 and TRBJ1-1; 8 nucleotides line up with TRBD1. CDR1 is SEHNR and CDR2 is FQNEAQ in the germline V gene (reference sequence). V gave up 5 bases and J gave up 0 bases; unmatched junction bases: 5. The CDR3 loop spans 15 amino acids. The CDR3 nucleotides are TGTGCCAGCAGCGCGGGACAGGTTATGAACACTGAAGCTTTCTTT. This codes for CASSAGQVMNTEAFF.

This clonotype was counted at least ten times. The chain employs TRBV5-1 and TRBJ2-7; possible D gene TRBD2, 5 bases. The V gene's germline CDR1 is SGHRS and CDR2 YFSETQ. CDR3 length equals 14 residues. V lost 0 bases, J lost 2 bases, and 9 bases lay in between. The DNA of the CDR3 is TGCGCCAGCAGCTTGGGAGCGGCTGCCTACGAGCAGTACTTC. Translating gives CASSLGAAAYEQYF.

This clonotype was detected many times. This chain's CDR3 is CASSLSPGRAAYEQYF. Written as DNA, the CDR3 is TGTGCCAGCAGTTTATCTCCCGGGCGGGCTGCCTACGAGCAGTACTTC. The gene calls are TRBV28 and TRBJ2-7, with D perhaps TRBD2 (5 bases). The CDR3 sequence is 16 residues long. The V gene's germline CDR1 is MDHEN and CDR2 SYDVKM. The V and J ends lost 1 base and 2 bases respectively, with 15 bases between them.

This clonotype was counted ten times or more. The chain combines TRBV12-3 or TRBV12-4 with TRBJ2-2, with 9 bases identical to TRBD2. V was pared by 4 bases and J by 3 bases, with 9 bases of the junction left unmatched. There are 17 residues in the CDR3. The CDR3 sequence: CASSSFLVAGDTGELFF. The CDR3 DNA sequence: TGTGCCAGCAGTTCTTTCTTAGTAGCGGGAGACACCGGGGAGCTGTTTTTT.

This clonotype was found many times. The V and J genes are TRBV2 and TRBJ1-1; the D is unclear. Germline loops: CDR1 SNHLY, CDR2 FYNNEI. The V end lost 6 bases, the J end lost 4 bases, and 18 bases lay between the germline ends. The CDR3 has 15 residues. DNA for the CDR3: TGTGCCAGCAGGGCCTTCGACGGGAAGAGCACTGAAGCTTTCTTT. This sequence encodes CASRAFDGKSTEAFF.

This clonotype was counted many times. The chain uses TRBV29-1 and TRBJ2-2; 8 positions match TRBD1. The CDR3 extends over 14 amino acids. V dropped 6 bases and J dropped 5; count of bases not matched to a gene: 8. Germline V gene lookup returns CDR1 SQVTM and CDR2 ANQGSEA. The CDR3 sequence: CSVRWTGQTGELFF. The CDR3 DNA follows: TGCAGCGTAAGATGGACAGGGCAGACCGGGGAGCTGTTTTTT.

This clonotype was seen ten or more times. The chain combines TRBV5-1 with TRBJ2-3; 8 bases fit TRBD1. J was trimmed by 3 bases and V by 3 bases; bases with no gene match: 9. Germline V gene lookup returns CDR1 SGHRS and CDR2 YFSETQ. This CDR3 is 16 amino acids long. The CDR3 sequence is CASSYQGAIGTDTQYF. DNA of the CDR3: TGCGCCAGCAGCTACCAGGGGGCGATTGGTACAGATACGCAGTATTTT.

This clonotype was counted a few times. The chain carries TRBV12-3 or TRBV12-4 and TRBJ2-7; 8 nucleotides line up with TRBD1. V gave up 3 bases and J gave up 2 bases; unmatched junction bases: 3. The CDR3 runs 14 residues. CDR3 region: CASSLRQGTYEQYF. CDR3 DNA sequence: TGTGCCAGCAGTTTGAGACAGGGGACCTACGAGCAGTACTTC.

This clonotype was seen at least ten times. DNA for the CDR3: TGCGCCAGCAGCACAGGACAGCCCAAAAACATTCAGTACTTC. Translation: CASSTGQPKNIQYF. The J gene is TRBJ2-4, the V gene TRBV5-1; tentatively, D is TRBD1 (6 bases). The ends were cut back, 4 bases at V and 2 bases at J, with 10 bases in the middle. The CDR3 sequence is 14 residues long. Germline V CDR1 and CDR2: SGHRS, YFSETQ.

This clonotype appeared many times. V gene TRBV14 combines with J gene TRBJ2-7; 7 bases map to TRBD1. Losses at the gene ends were 1 base for V and 5 bases for J; bases not matched to a gene: 11. Germline V gives CDR1 SGHDN, CDR2 FVKESK. The CDR3 runs 16 residues. The CDR3 DNA reads as TGTGCCAGCAGCCAAGTGGGGAACAGGGGAACCCACGAGCAGTACTTC. Translated, it gives CASSQVGNRGTHEQYF.